Following are 9 T cell receptor beta chains from one sample sequenced in a study of T cell responses to AZD1222 COVID-19 vaccine. TCRdb keeps only in-frame clones here, not all; method: immunoSEQ multiplex PCR. This sample has 180,000 or so clones, with about 95% found just once. Sequenced here: peripheral blood, sampled on day 0 of AZD1222 vaccination. The receptors stem from an adult in good health.

V gene TRBV18 combines with J gene TRBJ1-1; D is possibly TRBD1 (5 bases). The CDR3 totals 15 residues. V was shortened by 2 bases and J by 5 bases, with 15 bases between the two germline ends. Looked up from germline, CDR1 is KGHSH and CDR2 is LQKENI. CDR3 sequence: CASSPSSGLLTEAFF. CDR3 nucleotides: TGTGCCAGCTCACCAAGTTCAGGGCTGCTTACTGAAGCTTTCTTT.

The chain uses TRBV3-1 (or the pseudogene TRBV3-2) and TRBJ1-2, with TRBD1 identical over 12 bases. Germline CDR1 is LGHDT and CDR2 is YNNKEL (reference sequence). The CDR3 extends over 16 amino acids. V lost 1 base and J lost 6; bases outside the gene matches: 6. CDR3 coding DNA: TGTGCCAGCAGCCAAGCGGGGACAGGGGGCGCGGATGGCTACACCTTC. Protein product: CASSQAGTGGADGYTF.

The V call is TRBV19, the J call TRBJ1-5; no clear D. This CDR3 contains 13 residues. Between the trimmed V and J ends, which lost 8 bases and 9 bases, there was a span of 17 bases. Germline assignment: CDR1 LNHDA and CDR2 SQIVND (reference sequence). DNA for the CDR3: TGTGCCAGTGGGCAACGGAGATCCTCGCCCCAGCATTTT. Amino acid sequence: CASGQRRSSPQHF.

The chain has TRBV5-8 and TRBJ1-2; 7 bases line up with TRBD1. This CDR3 has 12 amino acids. In germline, CDR1 is SGHTS, CDR2 YDEGEE. After removal of 4 bases from V and 5 bases from J, the junction contained 2 bases not matched to a gene. As DNA, the CDR3 is TGTGCCAGCAGCCCGGGACAGTATGGCTACACCTTC. It codes for CASSPGQYGYTF.

V gene TRBV14 combines with J gene TRBJ2-1; 16 bases map to TRBD2. J lost 7 bases, V lost 3 bases, and 9 bases had no gene match. The CDR3 spans 18 residues. Germline V gives CDR1 SGHDN, CDR2 FVKESK. The CDR3 bases are TGTGCCAGCAGCCACCCTGGGACTAGCGGGAGGGCTTTGAATGAGCAGTTCTTC. It translates to CASSHPGTSGRALNEQFF.

The chain is built from TRBV6-1 and TRBJ2-2, with TRBD2 as a possible D gene (6 bases). The germline CDR1 and CDR2 sequences are MNHNS and SASEGT. Trimming cost V 3 bases and J 8 bases, with 10 bases left between them. CDR3 length: 13 amino acids. The CDR3 region has the DNA TGTGCCAGCAGTGATAGCGGACCGGGGGAGCTGTTTTTT. Protein product: CASSDSGPGELFF.

The V gene is TRBV5-1, the J gene TRBJ1-2; D is unclear. The germline gives CDR1 SGHRS, CDR2 YFSETQ. This CDR3 contains 15 residues. V shed 0 bases and J shed 8 bases, with 17 bases lying between them. Here the CDR3 reads CASSLAAVPGGGYTF. CDR3 in DNA: TGCGCCAGCAGCTTGGCCGCAGTCCCCGGCGGGGGCTACACCTTC. Supplemented by reference TRBV5-1 and TRBJ1-2, the full variable domain reads KAGVTQTPRYLIKTRGQQVTLSCSPISGHRSVSWYQQTPGQGLQFLFEYFSETQRNKGNFPGRFSGRQFSNSRSEMNVSTLELGDSALYLCASSLAAVPGGGYTFGSGTRLTVV.

The chain joins TRBV5-4 to TRBJ2-7; D perhaps matches TRBD1 (6 bases). V was trimmed by 4 bases and J by 6 bases, leaving 20 bases between them. The CDR3 extends over 15 amino acids. The germline CDR1 and CDR2 sequences are SGHNT and YYREEE (reference sequence). The CDR3 DNA reads TGTGCCAGCAGCATCGGACAGTCAGCTCTAGGCGAGCAGTACTTC. Its translation: CASSIGQSALGEQYF. Full variable domain (missing parts from reference TRBV5-4 and TRBJ2-7): ETGVTQSPTHLIKTRGQQVTLRCSSQSGHNTVSWYQQALGQGPQFIFQYYREEENGRGNFPPRFSGLQFPNYSSELNVNALELDDSALYLCASSIGQSALGEQYFGPGTRLTVT.

The V and J genes are TRBV2 and TRBJ2-7, with 12 bases fitting TRBD2. With 6 bases clipped from V and 0 bases from J, the junction kept 6 bases outside the gene matches. There are 16 residues in the CDR3. Germline CDR1 SNHLY, CDR2 FYNNEI. The CDR3 sequence: CASRDTSGRTSYEQYF. CDR3 bases: TGTGCCAGCAGGGATACTAGCGGGAGGACCTCCTACGAGCAGTACTTC.